This entry is about one T cell receptor beta chain. Its antigen is undetermined. The sample originates from a study of cytomegalovirus exposure and HLA in healthy donors. Study outcomes and limitations: HLA alleles showed associations with 15,000 to 20,000 TCR beta sequences in a later analysis, at a 0.05 false discovery rate.

In the PCR, 60 Vbeta and 13 Jbeta primers were used. The method was immunoSEQ multiplex PCR; TCRdb's version includes in-frame clones alone and lacks a portion of them. The repertoire holds 110,000 to 150,000 clones, roughly 70% seen once, with over 6.5% in the top ten. The CDR3 runs 15 residues. Germline loops: CDR1 SGDLS, CDR2 YYNGEE. J lost 7 bases, V lost 4 bases, and 10 bases had no gene match. This clonotype was sampled from a man younger than 40 in good health and CMV-seronegative. The V gene is TRBV9, the J gene TRBJ2-1; 8 bases fit TRBD2. Sequencing input: PBMCs. The CDR3: CASSSFPGGNNEQFF. CDR3 sequence (DNA): TGTGCCAGCAGCTCATTCCCGGGGGGGAATAATGAGCAGTTCTTC.